The T cell receptor (beta chain) described here comes from a study of OX40 agonist ivuxolimab in advanced cancers. About the full investigation: Ivuxolimab was a fully human IgG2 agonistic monoclonal antibody targeting the costimulatory receptor OX40 (CD134). Partial responses occurred in three dose-escalation patients: two with cutaneous melanoma and one with hepatocellular carcinoma. The dose-escalation cohort was over 70% male with a mean age of around 62 years, ranging from roughly 20 to 80. Prior anti-PD-1, anti-PD-L1 or anti-CTLA-4 therapy was permitted, and approximately 42% of dose-escalation patients had received checkpoint inhibitors. Intravenous ivuxolimab was administered to patients every 2 weeks at six dose levels: 0.01, 0.1, 0.3, 1.5, 3 and 10 mg/kg. Peripheral TCRbeta sequencing aimed to test whether ivuxolimab altered TCR sequence diversity and caused clonal T-cell expansion. The monotherapy dose-escalation portion (N ≈ 50 patients) of the phase I ivuxolimab trial is reported in the paper. Of the approximately 50 dose-escalation patients, hepatocellular carcinoma was present in 19, melanoma in approximately 15, renal cell carcinoma in 9 and head and neck cancer in 9. The paper as a whole reports these results and caveats: In partial responders in the 0.1-3.0 mg/kg groups, normalized peripheral clonal expansion was found to be among the lowest, especially among CD8+ T cells. Low levels of normalized T-cell clonal expansion were also shown by some nonresponding patients. On average, CD8+ T cells showed more expanded clones than CD4+ T cells after ivuxolimab. Antigen specificity was not determined for the clonally expanded peripheral T cells. At doses of 0.1 to 3.0 mg/kg, clonal expansion of both CD4+ and CD8+ blood T cells was observed from baseline to week 6.

Patients with a history of autoimmune disease or receiving systemic immunosuppression were excluded from the trial. Peripheral blood for TCR sequencing was drawn from every dose cohort at baseline, at cycle 4 day 1 and at cycle 7 day 1. Samples came from an open-label, multicenter, first-in-human phase I dose-escalation trial of ivuxolimab. The trial enrolled adults with locally advanced or metastatic head and neck squamous cell, hepatocellular, melanoma or renal cell carcinoma. Before TCR sequencing, CD4+ T cells and CD8+ T cells from peripheral blood were sorted into separate populations. Genomic DNA was extracted from sorted cells for sequencing of the TCRbeta CDR3 region. The immunoSEQ Assay was used for sequencing of TCRbeta CDR3 regions. Sourced from immuneACCESS, this table was stored by TCRdb with only in-frame sequences that have V and J called. A share of the clones is absent; for the studies checked, an unresolved V gene accounts for under half, and the remainder has no known explanation. This sample comprises around 8,000 clones, over 80% of them detected only once. More than 60% of the sample belongs to the ten largest clones.

This clone is a singleton in its sample. What this receptor recognizes is not known. No quality values exist for individual bases; no much larger clone is one base distant. Between the V and J ends, shortened by 2 bases and 4 bases respectively, the junction contains 14 bases. The CDR3 numbers 15 residues from cysteine through phenylalanine. The retained sequence is limited to the CDR3, 45 bases, with the frame set at the first base. The germline V gene yields SNHLY for CDR1 and FYNNEI for CDR2. The material sequenced was CD4+ or CD8+ T cells sorted from blood, taken in a trial of the OX40 agonist ivuxolimab. The origin of this receptor is an adult with an advanced solid tumor such as melanoma, head and neck, liver or kidney cancer. Recombination connected TRBV2 to TRBJ1-2; possibly the D gene is TRBD1, per 6 matching bases. CDR3 reads: CASSELGGLGYGYTF. The sequenced DNA is TGTGCCAGCAGTGAACTGGGGGGCTTAGGCTATGGCTACACCTTC.